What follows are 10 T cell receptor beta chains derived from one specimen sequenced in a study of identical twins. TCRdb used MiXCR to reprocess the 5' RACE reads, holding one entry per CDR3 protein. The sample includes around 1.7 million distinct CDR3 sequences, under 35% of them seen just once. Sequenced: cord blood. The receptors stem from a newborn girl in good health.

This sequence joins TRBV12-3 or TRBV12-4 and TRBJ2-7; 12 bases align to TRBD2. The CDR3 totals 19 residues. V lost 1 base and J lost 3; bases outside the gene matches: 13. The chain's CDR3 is CASSLGLAGGPAANYEQYF. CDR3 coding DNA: TGTGCCAGCAGTTTAGGTCTAGCGGGAGGGCCGGCAGCGAACTACGAGCAGTACTTC.

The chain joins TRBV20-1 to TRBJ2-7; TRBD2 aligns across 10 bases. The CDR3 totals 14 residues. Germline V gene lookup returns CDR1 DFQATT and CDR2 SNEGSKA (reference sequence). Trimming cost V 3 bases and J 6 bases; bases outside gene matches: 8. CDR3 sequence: CSASRSGRVAEQYF. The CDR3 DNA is TGCAGTGCTAGTCGGAGCGGGAGGGTGGCCGAGCAGTACTTC.

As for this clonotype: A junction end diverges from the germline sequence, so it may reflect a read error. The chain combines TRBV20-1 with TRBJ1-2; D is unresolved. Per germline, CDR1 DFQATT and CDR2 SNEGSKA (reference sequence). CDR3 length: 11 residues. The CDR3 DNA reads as TGCAGTGCTGCTGACCGACATGGCAACACCTTC. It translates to CSAADRHGNTF.

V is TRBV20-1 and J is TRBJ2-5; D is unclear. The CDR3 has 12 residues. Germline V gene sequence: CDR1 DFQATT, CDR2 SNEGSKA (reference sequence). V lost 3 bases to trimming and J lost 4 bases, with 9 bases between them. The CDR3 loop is CSASDRRETQYF. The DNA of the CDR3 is TGCAGTGCTAGCGATAGGCGAGAGACCCAGTACTTC.

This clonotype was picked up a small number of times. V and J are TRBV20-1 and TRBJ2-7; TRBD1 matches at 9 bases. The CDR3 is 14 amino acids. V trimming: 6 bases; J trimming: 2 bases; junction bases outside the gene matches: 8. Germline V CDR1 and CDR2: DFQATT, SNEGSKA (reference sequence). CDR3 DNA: TGCAGTGCCCAGAGACAGGGGGGACCCTACGAGCAGTACTTC. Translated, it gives CSAQRQGGPYEQYF.

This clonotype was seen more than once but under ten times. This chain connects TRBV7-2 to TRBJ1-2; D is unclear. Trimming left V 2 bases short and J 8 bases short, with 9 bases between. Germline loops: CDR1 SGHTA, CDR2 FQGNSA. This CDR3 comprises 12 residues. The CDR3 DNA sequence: TGTGCCAGCAGCTTATATGTTGAGGGCTACACCTTC. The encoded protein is CASSLYVEGYTF.

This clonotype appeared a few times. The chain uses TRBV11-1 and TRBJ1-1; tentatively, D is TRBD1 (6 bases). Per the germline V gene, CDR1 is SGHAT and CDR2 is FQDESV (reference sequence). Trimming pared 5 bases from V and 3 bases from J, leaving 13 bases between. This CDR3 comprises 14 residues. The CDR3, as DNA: TGTGCCAGCAGCCGCAGAAACAGGGACACTGAAGCTTTCTTT. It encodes CASSRRNRDTEAFF.

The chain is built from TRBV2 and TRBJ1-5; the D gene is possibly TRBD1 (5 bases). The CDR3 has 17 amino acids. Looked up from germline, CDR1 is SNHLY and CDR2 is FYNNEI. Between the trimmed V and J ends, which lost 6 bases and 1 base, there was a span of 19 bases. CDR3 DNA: TGTGCCAGCAGCCTCCTCCCCCTTGGGGGGAGCAATCAGCCCCAGCATTTT. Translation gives CASSLLPLGGSNQPQHF.

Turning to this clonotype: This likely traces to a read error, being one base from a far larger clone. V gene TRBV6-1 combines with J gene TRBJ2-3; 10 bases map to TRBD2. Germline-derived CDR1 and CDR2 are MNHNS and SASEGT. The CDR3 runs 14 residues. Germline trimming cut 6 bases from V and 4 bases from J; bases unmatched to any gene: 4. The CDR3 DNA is TGTGCCAGCAGCCCTAGCGGGGGCTCAGATACGCAGTATTTT. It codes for CASSPSGGSDTQYF.

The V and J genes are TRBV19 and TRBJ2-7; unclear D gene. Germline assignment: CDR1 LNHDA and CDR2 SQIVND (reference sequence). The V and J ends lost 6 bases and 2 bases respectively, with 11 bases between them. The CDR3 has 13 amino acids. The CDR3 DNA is TGTGCCAGTAGAGGATCAGGAGCCTACGAGCAGTACTTC. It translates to CASRGSGAYEQYF.